A selection of T cell receptor beta chains follows, all from one sample in a study of chemoradiotherapy in HPV16-positive cancers. The table came from immunoSEQ multiplex PCR; TCRdb's copy has only in-frame clones and leaves some out. The table shows some 15,000 clones, with about 91% occurring only once. The source material was blood, sampled from a patient who underwent chemoradiotherapy. The receptor set was obtained from a human donor with HPV-associated anogenital cancer. CDR3s leave out the opening cysteine and the closing phenylalanine or tryptophan. Each record gives: J gene, V gene, CDR3 protein.

TRBJ1-2 TRBV6-5 ASTKGGGAWGYT
TRBJ1-1 TRBV13 ASSKAGDMNTEAF
TRBJ2-3 TRBV7-3 ASSPPGLAERTDTQY
TRBJ2-7 TRBV11-2 AIGRDDEQY
TRBJ2-3 TRBV28 ASSAPPTDTQY
TRBJ2-7 TRBV6-1 ASRLDSSYEQY
TRBJ1-1 TRBV7-2 ASSLGGGQSNTEAF
TRBJ2-1 TRBV18 ASTGRERYNEQF
TRBJ2-1 TRBV6-5 ASTGPLPYNEQF
TRBJ1-4 TRBV5-6 ASSGTGEREKLF
TRBJ1-1 TRBV5-1 ASSSTTDTWNTEAF
TRBJ2-2 TRBV13 ASSLLEGPNTGELF
TRBJ2-7 TRBV5-5 ASSHPGQGHYEQY
TRBJ1-1 TRBV19 ASSAVGRRGGGTEAF
TRBJ1-5 TRBV28 ASSLGDTSNQPQH
TRBJ1-5 TRBV2 ASRPGPNQPQH
TRBJ1-2 TRBV11-1 ASSFYLGTGEGYT